The 32 T cell receptor beta chains in this list originate from one sample, sequenced in a study of cytomegalovirus exposure and HLA in healthy donors. The PCR ran on 60 Vbeta and 13 Jbeta primers. Repertoires were generated with immunoSEQ multiplex PCR, while TCRdb's copy carries only in-frame clones and drops some. Of some 190,000 clones listed, about four fifths are singletons. Sequencing input: PBMCs. The receptors here all came from a female donor in good health and CMV-seronegative.

The chain has TRBV5-1 and TRBJ2-7, with D possibly matching TRBD1 (6 bases). The ends were cut back, 4 bases at V and 5 bases at J, with 13 bases in the middle. From germline, CDR1 is SGHRS and CDR2 YFSETQ. The CDR3 spans 13 residues. The CDR3 loop is CASSPQGADEQYF. For the CDR3, the DNA is TGCGCCAGCAGCCCACAGGGCGCCGACGAGCAGTACTTC. The whole variable domain, filled in from reference TRBV5-1 and TRBJ2-7, reads KAGVTQTPRYLIKTRGQQVTLSCSPISGHRSVSWYQQTPGQGLQFLFEYFSETQRNKGNFPGRFSGRQFSNSRSEMNVSTLELGDSALYLCASSPQGADEQYFGPGTRLTVT.

The V call is TRBV7-2, the J call TRBJ2-1, with 9 nucleotides matching TRBD2. V lost 3 bases and J lost 8; bases outside the gene matches: 8. The CDR3 spans 15 residues. Germline V lookup: CDR1 SGHTA, CDR2 FQGNSA. The CDR3 region is CASSFEASGVDEQFF. In nucleotides, the CDR3 is TGTGCCAGCAGCTTTGAGGCTAGCGGGGTCGATGAGCAGTTCTTC.

The chain carries TRBV28 and TRBJ1-2; a weak D match, TRBD1 (6 bases). The CDR3 contains 13 residues. Trimming cost V 7 bases and J 8 bases, with 17 bases left between them. Germline assignment: CDR1 MDHEN and CDR2 SYDVKM. The CDR3: CASTGQSFFGYTF. The CDR3 nucleotides are TGTGCCAGCACCGGACAGTCTTTTTTCGGCTACACCTTC.

The rearrangement links TRBV19 to TRBJ1-2; D is perhaps TRBD1 (6 bases). The CDR3 loop spans 14 amino acids. CDR1 and CDR2 (germline): LNHDA, SQIVND (reference sequence). The V gene lost 7 bases and the J gene lost 8 bases, with 20 bases spanning the gap. The CDR3, as DNA: TGTGCCAGTACCCCCAAACAGGGCTGGCACGGCTACACCTTC. Its protein is CASTPKQGWHGYTF.

This chain joins TRBV19 and TRBJ2-4; TRBD2 aligns across 14 bases. This CDR3 region has 17 residues. Germline V gives CDR1 LNHDA, CDR2 SQIVND (reference sequence). V gave up 5 bases and J gave up 8 bases; unmatched junction bases: 11. The CDR3 bases are TGTGCCAGTAGTCCGTCCCCGACTAGCGGGAGGGAGGACATTCAGTACTTC. Its translation: CASSPSPTSGREDIQYF. The full variable domain, its missing parts supplied by reference TRBV19 and TRBJ2-4, is DGGITQSPKYLFRKEGQNVTLSCEQNLNHDAMYWYRQDPGQGLRLIYYSQIVNDFQKGDIAEGYSVSREKKESFPLTVTSAQKNPTAFYLCASSPSPTSGREDIQYFGAGTRLSVL.

The V gene is TRBV10-1, the J gene TRBJ1-5; no reliable D call. The ends were cut back, 5 bases at V and 2 bases at J, with 13 bases in the middle. This CDR3 region has 15 residues. Germline CDR1 and CDR2: WNHNN and SYGVQD (reference sequence). The CDR3 spells CASSCGGKGNQPQHF. Here the CDR3 DNA reads TGCGCCAGCAGTTGCGGAGGGAAGGGCAATCAGCCCCAGCATTTT.

This chain links TRBV4-3 with TRBJ2-3; possible D gene TRBD1, 6 bases. The germline V gene encodes CDR1 LGHNA and CDR2 YSLEER. Deletions cut 0 bases from V and 9 bases from J, with 13 bases between. The CDR3 totals 14 residues. This CDR3 is CASSQDATRGTQYF. Here the CDR3 DNA reads TGCGCCAGCAGCCAAGATGCTACTAGGGGGACGCAGTATTTT.

The V and J genes are TRBV5-6 and TRBJ2-5, with D hard to call. The J call may be incorrect, as the DNA end agrees better with TRBJ2-7. The CDR3 is 13 residues long. Per the germline V gene, CDR1 is SGHDT and CDR2 is YYEEEE. The CDR3 reads CASSLAGSYEQYF. In nucleotides, the CDR3 is TGTGCCAGCAGCTTGGCCGGGTCCTACGAGCAGTACTTC.

CDR3 residues: CASSGPPPISSGNTIYF. Here the CDR3 DNA reads TGTGCCAGTAGTGGGCCGCCCCCCATAAGCTCTGGAAACACCATATATTTT. The rearrangement uses TRBV19 and TRBJ1-3; no definite D call. V was shortened by 5 bases and J by 0 bases, with 17 bases between the two germline ends. The CDR3 runs 17 residues. The germline V gene has CDR1 LNHDA and CDR2 SQIVND (reference sequence).

This chain links TRBV20-1 with TRBJ2-7; tentative D call: TRBD2 (6 bases). The CDR3 consists of 11 residues. Trimming removed 5 bases at V and 2 bases at J, with 7 bases between. Germline lookup yields CDR1 DFQATT and CDR2 SNEGSKA (reference sequence). The CDR3 bases are TGCAGTGCTCGCGGGACCTACGAGCAGTACTTC. It yields the protein CSARGTYEQYF.

The rearrangement links TRBV30 to TRBJ2-7; perhaps TRBD2 as D (5 bases). CDR3 length: 14 amino acids. Germline CDR1 reads GTSNPN; CDR2 reads SVGIG (reference sequence). Trimming cost V 4 bases and J 0 bases, with 13 bases left between them. CDR3 bases: TGTGCCTGGAATGAGGGAGTGACCTCCTACGAGCAGTACTTC. Protein sequence: CAWNEGVTSYEQYF.

On this clone itself: This sample includes further DNA sequences coding for the same CDR3. The J gene is TRBJ2-7, the V gene TRBV11-2; weak D call: TRBD1 (6 bases). The germline V gene encodes CDR1 SGHAT and CDR2 FQNNGV. The length of the CDR3 is 14 residues. Trimming removed 5 bases from V and 4 bases from J, with 15 bases in between. The CDR3 nucleotides read TGTGCCAGCAGCCCCCGTCCGACAGGTTACGAGCAGTACTTC. This gives the protein CASSPRPTGYEQYF.

Only a few counts were recorded for this clone. This chain uses TRBV19 with TRBJ2-7; TRBD2 agrees at 9 bases. Germline trimming cut 9 bases from V and 5 bases from J; bases unmatched to any gene: 11. CDR3 length equals 14 residues. The V gene's germline CDR1 is LNHDA and CDR2 SQIVND (reference sequence). This chain's CDR3 is CASRRLAGVDEQYF. The CDR3 DNA reads TGTGCCAGCAGGAGATTAGCGGGGGTTGACGAGCAGTACTTC.

This chain uses TRBV5-1 with TRBJ2-3; TRBD2 matches 14 bases. Germline V CDR1 and CDR2: SGHRS, YFSETQ. V dropped 5 bases and J dropped 2; count of bases not matched to a gene: 10. The CDR3 sequence is 18 residues long. The CDR3 spells CASRGGTSGRSDTDTQYF. For the CDR3, the DNA is TGCGCCAGCAGGGGGGGGACTAGCGGGAGATCGGACACAGATACGCAGTATTTT.

This clone has only one observation. This chain connects TRBV30 to TRBJ2-1; 9 bases align to TRBD2. The CDR3 has 17 amino acids. Germline V gene lookup returns CDR1 GTSNPN and CDR2 SVGIG (reference sequence). V lost 4 bases and J lost 1; bases outside the gene matches: 11. This CDR3 reads CAWTAGRAGGSYNEQFF. The CDR3 region has the DNA TGTGCCTGGACGGCGGGCAGGGCGGGGGGGTCCTACAATGAGCAGTTCTTC. Full variable domain (remainder filled in from reference TRBV30 and TRBJ2-1): SQTIHQWPATLVQPVGSPLSLECTVEGTSNPNLYWYRQAAGRGLQLLFYSVGIGQISSEVPQNLSASRPQDRQFILSSKKLLLSDSGFYLCAWTAGRAGGSYNEQFFGPGTRLTVL.

This sequence joins TRBV6-5 and TRBJ2-1; D possibly corresponds to TRBD2 (5 bases). Germline loops: CDR1 MNHEY, CDR2 SVGAGI. The CDR3 totals 14 residues. Between the trimmed V and J ends, which lost 5 bases and 7 bases, there was a span of 15 bases. The CDR3 is CASSQAVSRNEQFF. For the CDR3, the DNA is TGTGCCAGCAGTCAAGCGGTTTCGCGAAATGAGCAGTTCTTC.

The sample holds one count of this clone. This chain connects TRBV18 to TRBJ2-7; a possible D gene is TRBD2 (5 bases). CDR3 length equals 12 residues. Germline CDR1 is KGHSH and CDR2 is LQKENI. Between the trimmed V and J ends, which lost 4 bases and 7 bases, there was a span of 11 bases. CDR3: CASSREGGEQYF. CDR3 nucleotide sequence: TGTGCCAGCTCACGAGAGGGCGGGGAGCAGTACTTC.

This clone was seen a few times. V gene TRBV10-3 combines with J gene TRBJ2-7, with 11 nucleotides matching TRBD1. With V trimmed by 2 bases and J by 7 bases, 7 bases remained unmatched. CDR1 is ENHRY, CDR2 SYGVKD, per germline. The CDR3 contains 15 residues. The DNA for the CDR3 is TGTGCCATCAGTGAGGCCCCGGGACAGGGGGGAGAGCAGTACTTC. Amino acid sequence: CAISEAPGQGGEQYF.

The genes are TRBV6-1 and TRBJ2-7, with D perhaps TRBD2 (5 bases). The CDR3 is 13 amino acids. Germline loops: CDR1 MNHNS, CDR2 SASEGT. The V and J ends lost 5 bases and 1 base respectively, with 9 bases between them. The CDR3, as DNA: TGTGCCAGCAGTAGTCGAGGGTCCTACGAGCAGTACTTC. Protein product: CASSSRGSYEQYF.

V usage is TRBV5-4 and J usage is TRBJ2-3, with TRBD2 matching 8 bases. J was trimmed by 3 bases and V by 0 bases; bases with no gene match: 9. CDR3 length equals 17 residues. Germline lookup yields CDR1 SGHNT and CDR2 YYREEE (reference sequence). The DNA for the CDR3 is TGTGCCAGCAGCTTGGTGAGGCGGGGGGCCGGGACAGATACGCAGTATTTT. Residues: CASSLVRRGAGTDTQYF.

This chain connects TRBV6-6 to TRBJ2-1, with no clear D. V shed 6 bases and J shed 4 bases, with 19 bases lying between them. CDR1 MNHNY and CDR2 SVGAGI come from the germline V gene (reference sequence). The CDR3 is 16 residues long. CDR3 loop: CASSSPIPGTYNEQFF. The CDR3 nucleotides are TGTGCCAGCAGCTCCCCGATTCCAGGAACTTACAATGAGCAGTTCTTC.

This clone showed up just once. The V call is TRBV27, the J call TRBJ2-5; TRBD2 matches at 7 bases. TRBJ2-7 matches the DNA end more closely, so the J call is doubtful. The germline CDR1 and CDR2 sequences are MNHEY and SMNVEV (reference sequence). This CDR3 is 12 amino acids long. CDR3 loop: CASSLWGGEQYF. The DNA for the CDR3 is TGTGCCAGCAGTTTATGGGGGGGCGAGCAGTACTTC.

The CDR3 region is CASSGETGGFTEAFF. CDR3 DNA sequence: TGTGCCAGCAGTGGCGAGACAGGGGGTTTTACTGAAGCTTTCTTT. The chain joins TRBV6-1 to TRBJ1-1, with 9 nucleotides matching TRBD1. V shed 4 bases, J shed 5 bases, and the junction held 8 bases outside the gene matches. The CDR3 has 15 amino acids. The germline CDR1 and CDR2 sequences are MNHNS and SASEGT.

The count of this clone is one. The V and J genes are TRBV2 and TRBJ2-3; 7 positions agree with TRBD1. Losses at the gene ends were 8 bases for V and 3 bases for J; bases not matched to a gene: 17. Germline CDR1 reads SNHLY; CDR2 reads FYNNEI. The CDR3 has 17 amino acids. DNA of the CDR3: TGTGCCAGCCTACCGTTTATCGACCCAGGGGGTACAGATACGCAGTATTTT. Its protein product is CASLPFIDPGGTDTQYF.

CDR3 nucleotide sequence: TGTGCCAGCAGCGTAGCTCAGGGGGCGGCCACTGAAGCTTTCTTT. Encoded protein: CASSVAQGAATEAFF. V gene TRBV9 combines with J gene TRBJ1-1, with TRBD1 identical over 8 bases. The CDR3 has 15 residues. Trimming at V came to 0 bases and at J to 4 bases, leaving 5 bases not matched to a gene. Germline V lookup: CDR1 SGDLS, CDR2 YYNGEE.

This chain joins TRBV7-2 and TRBJ2-2; a weak D match, TRBD2 (5 bases). The V gene's germline CDR1 is SGHTA and CDR2 FQGNSA. CDR3 length: 15 residues. V lost 0 bases, J lost 5 bases, and 10 bases lay in between. The CDR3 region has the DNA TGTGCCAGCAGCTTAGCGCGGCGAGGGACCGGGGAGCTGTTTTTT. It is translated as CASSLARRGTGELFF.

This clone was observed once. This rearrangement joins TRBV28 to TRBJ2-5, with D tentatively TRBD1 (5 bases). The CDR3 is made up of 11 amino acids. V shed 5 bases and J shed 10 bases, with 11 bases lying between them. The germline V gene encodes CDR1 MDHEN and CDR2 SYDVKM. CDR3 in DNA: TGTGCCAGCAGTCCTAGACAGCTCCAGTACTTC. Translated: CASSPRQLQYF.

This chain joins TRBV10-1 and TRBJ1-1; the D is unclear. Trimming cost V 9 bases and J 7 bases, with 9 bases left between them. CDR1 WNHNN and CDR2 SYGVQD come from the germline V gene (reference sequence). The CDR3 loop spans 10 amino acids. The CDR3 DNA sequence: TGCGCCAGACGAGGGTGTGAAGCTTTCTTT. Translating gives CARRGCEAFF.

The chain is built from TRBV2 and TRBJ2-7; D perhaps matches TRBD1 (6 bases). Germline-derived CDR1 and CDR2 are SNHLY and FYNNEI. V was cut by 6 bases and J by 3 bases, with 18 bases left in between. The CDR3 consists of 15 residues. Here the CDR3 reads CASRAGQIGNYEQYF. CDR3 DNA sequence: TGTGCCAGCAGAGCCGGACAGATTGGGAACTACGAGCAGTACTTC.

This chain uses TRBV28 with TRBJ1-1, with unresolved D. The CDR3 contains 12 residues. Germline lookup yields CDR1 MDHEN and CDR2 SYDVKM. V gave up 5 bases and J gave up 4 bases, with 8 bases separating them. DNA of the CDR3: TGTGCCAGCAGTATAAATCCCACTGAAGCTTTCTTT. It specifies CASSINPTEAFF.

The genes are TRBV7-2 and TRBJ1-2, with 7 bases identical to TRBD1. CDR1 and CDR2 from the germline V gene are SGHTA and FQGNSA. The CDR3 runs to 14 residues. V trimming: 1 base; J trimming: 7 bases; junction bases outside the gene matches: 6. This chain's CDR3 is CASSLGQGRSGYTF. The CDR3, as DNA: TGTGCCAGCAGCTTAGGACAGGGACGCAGTGGCTACACCTTC.

The J gene is TRBJ2-2, the V gene TRBV11-2; 8 nucleotides line up with TRBD2. This CDR3 region has 15 residues. With V trimmed by 5 bases and J by 7 bases, 9 bases remained unmatched. Germline V gene lookup returns CDR1 SGHAT and CDR2 FQNNGV. CDR3 DNA: TGTGCCAGCAGCCTCTGGCGGGGGGTTGGCGGGGAGCTGTTTTTT. As protein: CASSLWRGVGGELFF.